This TCR beta chain was found in a study of T cell responses to AZD1222 COVID-19 vaccine. Study results and limitations: Most donors were white British, females outnumbered males, and clonal diversity was possibly underestimated. Researchers took repertoire samples only after the peak T cell response had come. Targets within unmutated variant regions were reportedly found for nearly half of spike-specific TCRs.

Details on this clone: The antigen is unknown.

V was cut by 0 bases and J by 7 bases, with 10 bases left in between. The CDR3 covers 13 residues. The germline V gene encodes CDR1 LGHNA and CDR2 YSLEER. Libraries were prepared by immunoSEQ multiplex PCR; TCRdb keeps only in-frame clonotypes and omits some of them. The data show about 130,000 clones, with around 87% seen just once and about 9.4% held by the top ten. Here the sequenced sample was peripheral blood, taken on day 0 of AZD1222 vaccination. The chain links TRBV4-3 to TRBJ2-7, with D possibly being TRBD2 (6 bases). This receptor was taken from an adult in good health. CDR3 nucleotide sequence: TGCGCCAGCAGCCAAGAGGAGGGTACGGAGCAGTACTTC. As protein: CASSQEEGTEQYF.